Listed below are T cell receptor beta chains from one sample, sequenced in a study of blood T cell repertoires in COVID-19. Generated by immunoSEQ multiplex PCR, the TCRdb table keeps only in-frame clones and is missing some. The data show approximately 200,000 clones, around 75% seen once. Sequenced input: peripheral blood. Every receptor here comes from a human donor in a cohort sampled during active COVID-19. Each CDR3 is given with its conserved first and last residue. A D gene is named only where the DNA matches it firmly. Some rows mark clone size as missing; the rest say once, few, many or name a class of expanded clone.

>-|-|TRBJ2-7|TRBV5-1
TGCGCCAGCAGCTGGACCGGGACAAAATACGAGCAGTACTTC
CASSWTGTKYEQYF
>-|-|TRBJ1-1|TRBV3-1/TRBV3-2
TGTGCCAGCAGCGGGGCCGGGGGGGCTTTCTTT
CASSGAGGAFF
>-|-|TRBJ1-6|TRBV10-1
TGCGCCAGCGATCGTGGGCCCATACTCTCCTATAATTCACCCCTCCACTTT
CASDRGPILSYNSPLHF
>-|-|TRBJ1-2|TRBV30
TGTGCCTGGGTAACATCCGGAGCTCACTATGGCTACACCTTC
CAWVTSGAHYGYTF
>-|-|TRBJ2-5|TRBV7-2
TGTGCCAGCAGCTCACAAGAGACCCAGTACTTC
CASSSQETQYF
>-|-|TRBJ1-3|TRBV6-2/TRBV6-3
TGTGCCAGCAGTTACTCGACCCAGGACTCTGGAAACACCATATATTTT
CASSYSTQDSGNTIYF
>few|TRBD1|TRBJ2-7|TRBV6-5
TGTGCCAGCAGTTACAGCGGGACAGGGTGGGGCGAGCAGTACTTC
CASSYSGTGWGEQYF
>-|TRBD1|TRBJ1-5|TRBV19
TGTGCCAGTAGTGAGGAGACAGGGACGGTGCAGCCCCAGCATTTT
CASSEETGTVQPQHF
>-|-|TRBJ2-7|TRBV4-1
TGCGCCAGCAGCCAAGATAGGGGATACGAGCAGTACTTC
CASSQDRGYEQYF
>-|-|TRBJ1-3|TRBV18
TGTGCCAGCTCACAAGGAGGGACGCACATCAGGGCTGGAAACACCATATATTTT
CASSQGGTHIRAGNTIYF
>-|-|TRBJ2-3|TRBV24-1
TGTGCCACCAGTGATAAACAGGGTGGCGGCACAGATACGCAGTATTTT
CATSDKQGGGTDTQYF
>-|TRBD1|TRBJ1-2|TRBV27
TGTGCCAGCAGTTTAAGCAGGGGGCGTCTCGGCTACACCTTC
CASSLSRGRLGYTF
>-|-|TRBJ1-2|TRBV30
TGTGCCTGGAGTATCACGAGCCGGGCCCCGGGGGGCTACACCTTC
CAWSITSRAPGGYTF
>-|TRBD1|TRBJ1-3|TRBV28
TGTGCCACCAAGCCGGGACAGAGAAACACCATATATTTT
CATKPGQRNTIYF
>-|-|TRBJ1-5|TRBV28
TGTGCCAGCAGTTTGACAGGTAGCAATCAGCCCCAGCATTTT
CASSLTGSNQPQHF
>-|-|TRBJ2-6|TRBV7-2
TGTGCCAGCAGTTCCGACAGATCCGGGGCCAACGTCCTGACTTTC
CASSSDRSGANVLTF
>-|-|TRBJ1-2|TRBV19
TGTGCCAGTAGTTTCAGCGCTAACTATGGCTACACCTTC
CASSFSANYGYTF
>-|-|TRBJ1-1|TRBV21-1
TGTGCCAGCAGACCTAACGGGACAGAAGCTTTCTTT
CASRPNGTEAFF
>-|TRBD2|TRBJ2-3|TRBV30
TGTGCCTGGAGCGTTTACCGGACTAGCGGAGGGGGGGATACGCAGTATTTT
CAWSVYRTSGGGDTQYF
>-|TRBD2|TRBJ2-7|TRBV7-2
TGTGCCAGCAGCTTAATAGCGGGAGGTAATTACGAGCAGTACTTC
CASSLIAGGNYEQYF
>-|-|TRBJ2-1|TRBV9
TGTGCCAGCAGCGTAGCTGGGGATCGGAGGAATGAGCAGTTCTTC
CASSVAGDRRNEQFF
>few|TRBD1|TRBJ1-6|TRBV7-3
TGTGCCAGCAGCCACAGGGGTTATAACTCACCCCTCCACTTT
CASSHRGYNSPLHF
>-|TRBD1|TRBJ2-7|TRBV28
TGTGCCAGCAGTTCCACCTCCAGGGGGCGGATCGCCTACGAGCAGTACTTC
CASSSTSRGRIAYEQYF
>-|TRBD2|TRBJ2-3|TRBV6-2/TRBV6-3
TGTGCCAGCAGTTATCTCGGGACTAGCGGGAGAGATACGCAGTATTTT
CASSYLGTSGRDTQYF
>-|-|TRBJ1-2|TRBV7-6
TGTGCCAGCAGCTATGCCCAGGGCCCCTATGGCTACACCTTC
CASSYAQGPYGYTF
>-|TRBD2|TRBJ2-2|TRBV7-2
TGTGCCAGCAGCTTTGCCAGCGGGAGCGCCGGGGAGCTGTTTTTT
CASSFASGSAGELFF
>-|TRBD2|TRBJ2-7|TRBV5-1
TGCGCCAGCAGCTTGGCCCCGACTAGCGGGACTCCTCACGAGCAGTACTTC
CASSLAPTSGTPHEQYF
>-|-|TRBJ1-1|TRBV21-1
TGTGCCTTACAGGGTCCGAGAGCTGAAGCTTTCTTT
CALQGPRAEAFF